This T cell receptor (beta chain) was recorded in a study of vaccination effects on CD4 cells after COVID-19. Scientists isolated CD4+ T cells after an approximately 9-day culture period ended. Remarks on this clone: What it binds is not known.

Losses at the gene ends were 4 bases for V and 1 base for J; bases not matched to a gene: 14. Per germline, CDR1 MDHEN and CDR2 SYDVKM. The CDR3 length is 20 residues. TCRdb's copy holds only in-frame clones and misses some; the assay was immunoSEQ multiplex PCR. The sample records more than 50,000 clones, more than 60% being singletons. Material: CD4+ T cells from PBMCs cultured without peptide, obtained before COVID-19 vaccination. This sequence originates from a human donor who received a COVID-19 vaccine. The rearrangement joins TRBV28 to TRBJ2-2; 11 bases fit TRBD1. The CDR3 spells CASSSERLGQGEKNTGELFF. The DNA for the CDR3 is TGTGCCAGCAGTTCCGAGAGGTTGGGACAGGGGGAGAAGAACACCGGGGAGCTGTTTTTT.